Included here is one T cell receptor (beta chain) sequence, with context. This sample was included in a study of T cell responses to AZD1222 COVID-19 vaccine. Trimming took 5 bases from V and 4 from J, leaving 17 bases between them. The germline gives CDR1 SGHVS, CDR2 FQNEAQ. The CDR3 has 15 amino acids. The protocol was immunoSEQ multiplex PCR, while the TCRdb copy is restricted to in-frame clones and leaves out a portion. The repertoire holds under 150,000 clones, with roughly 88% as singletons. The receptor comes from an adult who received the AZD1222 COVID-19 vaccine. This sample comprised peripheral blood, obtained 28 days after the second AZD1222 dose. The J gene is TRBJ1-1, the V gene TRBV7-8; D is unresolved. This CDR3 reads CASSPIVGMATEAFF. DNA of the CDR3: TGTGCCAGCAGCCCCATTGTGGGGATGGCCACTGAAGCTTTCTTT. Filled out from reference TRBV7-8 and TRBJ1-1, the complete variable domain reads GAGVSQSPRYKVAKRGQDVALRCDPISGHVSLFWYQQALGQGPEFLTYFQNEAQLDKSGLPSDRFFAERPEGSVSTLKIQRTQQEDSAVYLCASSPIVGMATEAFFGQGTRLTVV.